Following are 13 T cell receptor beta chains from one sample sequenced in a study of blood T cell repertoires in COVID-19. Measured with immunoSEQ multiplex PCR; TCRdb has only the in-frame clones, and not every one. The table records approximately 71,000 clones, 88% of them present only once. Material: peripheral blood. The receptors here all came from a human donor in a cohort sampled during active COVID-19.

The chain carries TRBV6-2 or TRBV6-3 and TRBJ2-1, with 13 nucleotides matching TRBD2. With 2 bases clipped from V and 0 bases from J, the junction kept 4 bases outside the gene matches. This CDR3 is 18 amino acids long. Germline CDR1 is MNHEY and CDR2 is SVGEGT. CDR3 sequence: CASSYGTSGVSSYNEQFF. In DNA, the CDR3 is TGTGCCAGCAGTTACGGGACTAGCGGGGTGAGCTCCTACAATGAGCAGTTCTTC.

This clone was observed a single time. This same CDR3 is encoded by further DNA sequences in the sample. This chain links TRBV28 with TRBJ1-5, with 7 bases identical to TRBD1. Germline V gene lookup returns CDR1 MDHEN and CDR2 SYDVKM. The CDR3 has 14 residues. V gave up 3 bases and J gave up 1 base; unmatched junction bases: 0. This chain's CDR3 is CASSLGQSNQPQHF. CDR3 bases: TGTGCCAGCAGTTTGGGACAGAGCAATCAGCCCCAGCATTTT.

The rearrangement joins TRBV7-2 to TRBJ1-1, with D unresolved. The CDR3 is made up of 13 amino acids. Germline assignment: CDR1 SGHTA and CDR2 FQGNSA. The V and J ends lost 0 bases and 12 bases respectively, with 14 bases between them. The CDR3 coding sequence is TGTGCCAGCAGCTTAGCGCTAGCCGCGGGAACTTTCTTT. As protein: CASSLALAAGTFF.

The V gene is TRBV9, the J gene TRBJ1-5; no reliable D call. This CDR3 spans 15 amino acids. Germline values: CDR1 SGDLS, CDR2 YYNGEE. Trimming stripped 0 bases from V and 4 bases from J, with 11 bases between. CDR3 residues: CASSVGAAQNQPQHF. In DNA, the CDR3 is TGTGCCAGCAGCGTAGGGGCAGCCCAAAATCAGCCCCAGCATTTT.

This clone was counted a few times. The V gene is TRBV27, the J gene TRBJ2-2; 8 bases align to TRBD1. The V gene's germline CDR1 is MNHEY and CDR2 SMNVEV (reference sequence). The trim removed 5 bases at V and 5 bases at J, leaving 7 bases unmatched. The CDR3 is 15 residues long. CDR3 sequence (DNA): TGTGCCAGCAGTACCGGACAGGGATGGACCGGGGAGCTGTTTTTT. As protein: CASSTGQGWTGELFF.

The chain combines TRBV10-1 with TRBJ2-2; D ambiguous. Per germline, CDR1 WNHNN and CDR2 SYGVQD (reference sequence). This CDR3 is built from 14 residues. V was shortened by 3 bases and J by 5 bases, with 10 bases between the two germline ends. The CDR3 DNA is TGCGCCAGCAGTGATTTGGCCCCAACCGGGGAGCTGTTTTTT. It specifies CASSDLAPTGELFF.

This chain connects TRBV6-5 to TRBJ2-1; D possibly corresponds to TRBD2 (6 bases). Germline V gene lookup returns CDR1 MNHEY and CDR2 SVGAGI. This CDR3 contains 15 residues. V was trimmed by 6 bases and J by 2 bases, leaving 14 bases between them. For the CDR3, the DNA is TGTGCCAGCAGCACATCCGGGGGAACCTACAATGAGCAGTTCTTC. It is translated as CASSTSGGTYNEQFF.

The chain uses TRBV19 and TRBJ2-2, with D possibly matching TRBD1 (5 bases). The CDR3 extends over 13 amino acids. V dropped 5 bases and J dropped 5 bases, with 9 bases sitting between them. The germline CDR1 and CDR2 sequences are LNHDA and SQIVND (reference sequence). The CDR3 sequence is CASSYTGTGELFF. The CDR3 bases are TGTGCCAGTAGTTACACAGGAACCGGGGAGCTGTTTTTT.

The V and J genes are TRBV5-1 and TRBJ1-3; no firm D call. With 0 bases removed from V and 0 bases from J, the gap between germline ends came to 10 bases. The germline V gene encodes CDR1 SGHRS and CDR2 YFSETQ. CDR3 length equals 16 residues. The CDR3: CASSLVGPSSGNTIYF. The CDR3 bases are TGCGCCAGCAGCTTGGTGGGCCCCAGCTCTGGAAACACCATATATTTT.

This sequence joins TRBV4-3 and TRBJ2-2; a possible D gene is TRBD1 (6 bases). CDR1 is LGHNA, CDR2 YSLEER, per germline. The CDR3 has 19 amino acids. Trimming cost V 6 bases and J 0 bases, with 23 bases left between them. CDR3 loop: CASRQGPSGADSNTGELFF. The DNA of the CDR3 is TGCGCCAGCAGACAGGGCCCCTCAGGGGCCGACTCGAACACCGGGGAGCTGTTTTTT.

The genes are TRBV5-4 and TRBJ2-2, with TRBD2 matching over 9 bases. From germline, CDR1 is SGHNT and CDR2 YYREEE (reference sequence). Trimming removed 2 bases from V and 5 bases from J; junction bases left unmatched: 4. This CDR3 has 15 amino acids. The CDR3 DNA is TGTGCCAGCAGCTTAGCGGGAGGTGGTACCGGGGAGCTGTTTTTT. Residues: CASSLAGGGTGELFF.

J is TRBJ1-1 and V is TRBV10-1; D is unclear. This CDR3 is built from 13 residues. Trimming cost V 7 bases and J 1 base, with 10 bases left between them. Germline CDR1 and CDR2: WNHNN and SYGVQD (reference sequence). In DNA, the CDR3 is TGCGCCAGCAAGAAAAGACAGAACACTGAAGCTTTCTTT. Its translation: CASKKRQNTEAFF.

The sample holds a few counts of this clone. Its ends do not fully match the called genes, so a read error is possible. The rearrangement uses TRBV5-5 and TRBJ2-7, with 7 bases identical to TRBD1. Germline V gene lookup returns CDR1 SGHKS and CDR2 YYEKEE (reference sequence). The length of the CDR3 is 14 residues. CDR3 sequence: CASIPTGTSSEQYF. The DNA of the CDR3 is TGTGCCAGCATCCCGACAGGGACGTCCTCCGAGCAGTACTTC.